These 23 T cell receptor beta chains were all obtained from the same sample, sequenced in a study of cytomegalovirus exposure and HLA in healthy donors. The primer mix had 60 Vbeta and 13 Jbeta primers. Clones were sequenced by immunoSEQ multiplex PCR, and TCRdb holds only the in-frame ones, with some missing. The sample has 95,000 to 150,000 clones, approximately 72% seen once. Sequencing was carried out using PBMCs. The receptors were sampled from a young man in good health and CMV-seronegative.

The chain couples TRBV29-1 to TRBJ2-3, with 10 nucleotides matching TRBD2. J was trimmed by 4 bases and V by 8 bases; bases with no gene match: 18. CDR1 is SQVTM, CDR2 ANQGSEA, per germline. The CDR3 has 17 residues. This CDR3 is CSTRVRAGGPGSDTQYF. In DNA form, the CDR3 reads TGCAGCACCCGCGTTCGAGCGGGAGGGCCGGGATCAGATACGCAGTATTTT.

In its sample, this clone was seen once. This rearrangement joins TRBV6-1 to TRBJ2-7, with D possibly being TRBD1 (6 bases). The CDR3 totals 15 residues. V was pared by 6 bases and J by 3 bases, with 18 bases between. Germline loops: CDR1 MNHNS, CDR2 SASEGT. CDR3: CASRSTGMGYYEQYF. Written as DNA, the CDR3 is TGTGCCAGCAGATCTACAGGGATGGGGTACTACGAGCAGTACTTC.

The V call is TRBV5-1, the J call TRBJ2-7; TRBD2 agrees at 11 bases. Germline V gene data show CDR1 as SGHRS and CDR2 as YFSETQ. V dropped 0 bases and J dropped 3; count of bases not matched to a gene: 5. The CDR3 contains 16 residues. CDR3 DNA sequence: TGCGCCAGCAGCTTGGAACTAGCGGGAGCCGACTACGAGCAGTACTTC. Amino acids: CASSLELAGADYEQYF.

With regard to this clone: At one boundary the junction diverges from the germline segment, which might be a read error. The V gene is TRBV19, the J gene TRBJ1-1; 11 nucleotides line up with TRBD1. Per germline, CDR1 LNHDA and CDR2 SQIVND (reference sequence). The CDR3 is 16 amino acids. Here the CDR3 DNA reads TGTGCCCGTAGTATCCGGGACAGGGGGAGCCCAACTGAAGCTTTCTTT. Translation: CARSIRDRGSPTEAFF.

The rearrangement uses TRBV21-1 and TRBJ2-7; the table's D call TRBD2 went unverified against the DNA. TRBV21-1 is given as a pseudogene. This CDR3 is 12 amino acids long. The CDR3 spells CASRVGDYEQYF. In DNA, the CDR3 is TGTGCCAGCCGGGTCGGAGACTACGAGCAGTACTTC.

There are a few counts of this clone. The chain combines TRBV7-2 with TRBJ2-2, with 9 bases identical to TRBD1. The CDR3 contains 16 residues. Germline V gene lookup returns CDR1 SGHTA and CDR2 FQGNSA. The V segment lost 4 bases and the J segment 6 bases; nucleotides outside the gene matches: 9. CDR3 residues: CASSSSPGTGSGELFF. CDR3 DNA sequence: TGTGCCAGCAGCTCCAGTCCCGGGACAGGGTCCGGGGAGCTGTTTTTT.

The chain has TRBV27 and TRBJ1-3; TRBD1 might be the D (6 bases). CDR1 and CDR2 (germline): MNHEY, SMNVEV (reference sequence). The CDR3 contains 15 residues. Trimming left V 5 bases short and J 0 bases short, with 11 bases between. CDR3 bases: TGTGCCAGCAGTAGGGGGGGGAGCTCTGGAAACACCATATATTTT. Translation gives CASSRGGSSGNTIYF.

This clone was observed a handful of times. This chain links TRBV23-1 with TRBJ1-2, with 9 bases lining up with TRBD1. TRBV23-1 is classed as an ORF, of uncertain function. CDR3 length: 15 residues. Trimming removed 5 bases from V and 4 bases from J; junction bases left unmatched: 8. The CDR3 sequence: CASSYRGLSLYGYTF. The CDR3 nucleotides are TGCGCCAGCAGTTACAGGGGGCTTAGCCTCTATGGCTACACCTTC.

The CDR3 bases are TGTGCCAGCAGCTTAATCCAGGGTCCTTTGGGCTACGAGCAGTACTTC. Amino acids: CASSLIQGPLGYEQYF. The chain combines TRBV5-4 with TRBJ2-7; D might be TRBD1 (5 bases). This CDR3 has 16 amino acids. CDR1 and CDR2 from the germline V gene are SGHNT and YYREEE (reference sequence). V was trimmed by 2 bases and J by 3 bases, leaving 18 bases between them.

This clone was observed once. The CDR3 DNA reads as TGTGCCAGCAGCTTCTGGGATGGGAGCTCCTACAATGAGCAGTTCTTC. It codes for CASSFWDGSSYNEQFF. The V gene is TRBV7-9, the J gene TRBJ2-1; TRBD2 is a possible D gene (5 bases). This CDR3 has 16 residues. Germline V lookup: CDR1 SEHNR, CDR2 FQNEAQ (reference sequence). The V and J ends lost 3 bases and 0 bases respectively, with 12 bases between them.

The J gene is TRBJ2-7, the V gene TRBV18; 7 bases agree with TRBD1. This CDR3 is built from 17 residues. J was trimmed by 5 bases and V by 3 bases; bases with no gene match: 16. Looked up from germline, CDR1 is KGHSH and CDR2 is LQKENI. CDR3: CASSPGIAGQVYDEQYF. The DNA for the CDR3 is TGTGCCAGCTCACCCGGGATAGCAGGACAGGTTTACGACGAGCAGTACTTC.

V usage is TRBV6-1 and J usage is TRBJ2-7; D perhaps matches TRBD1 (5 bases). This CDR3 spans 14 amino acids. Per the germline V gene, CDR1 is MNHNS and CDR2 is SASEGT. Trimming took 6 bases from V and 3 from J, leaving 15 bases between them. CDR3 sequence (DNA): TGTGCCAGCAGGGCGGCCAGGGCCCGCTACGAGCAGTACTTC. It yields the protein CASRAARARYEQYF.

V gene TRBV4-2 combines with J gene TRBJ2-1, with D tentatively TRBD2 (5 bases). CDR1 and CDR2 from the germline V gene are LGHNA and YNFKEQ. There are 18 residues in the CDR3. The V gene lost 0 bases and the J gene lost 9 bases, with 24 bases spanning the gap. In nucleotides, the CDR3 is TGTGCCAGCAGCCAAGACGGATTGGGCGCTAGTGGAGGAAGTGAGCAGTTCTTC. Translating it yields CASSQDGLGASGGSEQFF.

The gene calls are TRBV15 and TRBJ1-4; 8 bases align to TRBD1. CDR3 length: 15 amino acids. The V gene end was trimmed by 2 bases and the J gene end by 8 bases; junction bases not matched to a gene: 7. CDR1 is LNHNV and CDR2 is YYDKDF in the germline V gene (reference sequence). The DNA of the CDR3 is TGTGCCACCAGCAGACAACGACAGGGGAGGGAAAAACTGTTTTTT. This sequence encodes CATSRQRQGREKLFF.

The sample holds a few counts of this clone. Its ends do not fully match the called genes, so a read error is possible. The chain combines TRBV5-1 with TRBJ2-3, with no clear D. Germline V gene sequence: CDR1 SGHRS, CDR2 YFSETQ. This CDR3 comprises 13 residues. CDR3 loop: CASSLVVADTQYF. CDR3 nucleotide sequence: TGCGCCAGCAGTTTGGTAGTCGCAGATACGCAGTATTTT. Filled out from reference TRBV5-1 and TRBJ2-3, the complete variable domain reads KAGVTQTPRYLIKTRGQQVTLSCSPISGHRSVSWYQQTPGQGLQFLFEYFSETQRNKGNFPGRFSGRQFSNSRSEMNVSTLELGDSALYLCASSLVVADTQYFGPGTRLTVL.

This clone was seen a few times. This chain connects TRBV7-9 to TRBJ2-7, with TRBD1 matching 8 bases. The CDR3 runs 17 residues. V was pared by 5 bases and J by 2 bases, with 14 bases of the junction left unmatched. In germline, CDR1 is SEHNR, CDR2 FQNEAQ (reference sequence). For the CDR3, the DNA is TGTGCCAGCAGCCCCGGACAGGGCCCTATTATCCCCTACGAGCAGTACTTC. Protein: CASSPGQGPIIPYEQYF.

The chain is built from TRBV6-1 and TRBJ2-1; possibly TRBD2 for D (6 bases). V dropped 10 bases and J dropped 4 bases, with 11 bases sitting between them. The CDR3 runs to 12 residues. Germline CDR1 MNHNS, CDR2 SASEGT. The CDR3 is CATRAGYNEQFF. The CDR3 nucleotides read TGTGCCACCAGGGCGGGATACAATGAGCAGTTCTTC.

V gene TRBV9 combines with J gene TRBJ2-7; D might be TRBD1 (6 bases). This CDR3 has 14 residues. Germline V gene data show CDR1 as SGDLS and CDR2 as YYNGEE. V gave up 4 bases and J gave up 0 bases, with 11 bases separating them. CDR3 in amino acids: CASSPPGHSYEQYF. The CDR3 DNA is TGTGCCAGCAGCCCACCGGGACACTCCTACGAGCAGTACTTC.

This chain connects TRBV5-1 to TRBJ2-1; D not resolved. The ends were cut back, 1 base at V and 0 bases at J, with 8 bases in the middle. CDR3 length: 15 residues. Germline V CDR1 and CDR2: SGHRS, YFSETQ. This CDR3 reads CASSLSLSSYNEQFF. The CDR3, as DNA: TGCGCCAGCAGCTTGTCACTTAGCTCCTACAATGAGCAGTTCTTC.

This clone was seen a single time. V usage is TRBV27 and J usage is TRBJ1-2, with a tentative D call TRBD1 (5 bases). This CDR3 region has 13 residues. In germline, CDR1 is MNHEY, CDR2 SMNVEV (reference sequence). V was trimmed by 9 bases and J by 4 bases, leaving 15 bases between them. CDR3 DNA sequence: TGTGCCAGTCAGGGTCCCTCTGGCTATGGCTACACCTTC. It yields the protein CASQGPSGYGYTF.

The chain joins TRBV7-2 to TRBJ1-4; 7 bases match TRBD1. Germline V gives CDR1 SGHTA, CDR2 FQGNSA. V lost 1 base, J lost 7 bases, and 12 bases stayed unmatched. This CDR3 spans 17 amino acids. CDR3 DNA: TGTGCCAGCAGCTTAGGCGGAGGGGGCGCACGGGGTGAAAAACTGTTTTTT. This translates into CASSLGGGGARGEKLFF.

V usage is TRBV15 and J usage is TRBJ1-1; no clear D. Germline CDR1 reads LNHNV; CDR2 reads YYDKDF (reference sequence). The CDR3 length is 14 residues. Trimming removed 1 base from V and 7 bases from J, with 13 bases in between. CDR3 loop: CATSRGSFLGEAFF. CDR3 sequence (DNA): TGTGCCACCAGCAGAGGGAGCTTTTTGGGTGAAGCTTTCTTT.

V is TRBV5-1 and J is TRBJ1-4; 9 nucleotides agree with TRBD1. CDR3 length: 15 residues. Looked up from germline, CDR1 is SGHRS and CDR2 is YFSETQ. J gave up 5 bases and V 0 bases, and 2 bases lay outside the gene matches. DNA for the CDR3: TGCGCCAGCAGCTTGGCCGGGACAGGGAATGAAAAACTGTTTTTT. The encoded protein is CASSLAGTGNEKLFF.